The clone carrying this T cell receptor (beta chain) has only a few counts. TCRdb reprocessed the 5' RACE reads via MiXCR and lists one record per CDR3 protein. The repertoire holds roughly 200,000 distinct CDR3 sequences, with 16% as singletons. The data derive from a study of T-cell memory formation after mild COVID-19. This CDR3 is built from 18 residues. The junction had 10 bases not matched to a gene; V was cut back by 3 bases and J by 2 bases. Germline V gene data show CDR1 as DFQATT and CDR2 as SNEGSKA (reference sequence). Sample: PBMCs or a T cell subset sorted from them (not recorded which). V usage is TRBV20-1 and J usage is TRBJ2-3; the match to TRBD2 covers 14 bases. This TCR derives from an adult woman who had mild COVID-19 (a few samples of this study predate the infection). Cell type and time point are not known. The CDR3 DNA follows: TGCAGTGCTAGGGGTCCGGGACTAGCGGGGGACTACACAGATACGCAGTATTTT. This translates into CSARGPGLAGDYTDTQYF.